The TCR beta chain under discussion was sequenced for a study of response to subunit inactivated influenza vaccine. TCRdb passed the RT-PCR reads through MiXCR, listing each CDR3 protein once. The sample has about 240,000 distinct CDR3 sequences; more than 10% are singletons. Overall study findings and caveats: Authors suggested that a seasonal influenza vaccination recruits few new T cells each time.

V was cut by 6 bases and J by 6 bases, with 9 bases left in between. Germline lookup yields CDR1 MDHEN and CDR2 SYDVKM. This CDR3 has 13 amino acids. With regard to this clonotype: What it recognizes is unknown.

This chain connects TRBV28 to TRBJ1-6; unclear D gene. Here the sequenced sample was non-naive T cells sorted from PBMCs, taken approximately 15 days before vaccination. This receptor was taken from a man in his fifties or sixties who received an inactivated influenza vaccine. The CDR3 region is CASRLGSNSPLHF. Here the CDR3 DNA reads TGTGCCAGCAGACTAGGGAGTAATTCACCCCTCCACTTT. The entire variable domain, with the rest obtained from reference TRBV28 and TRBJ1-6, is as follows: DVKVTQSSRYLVKRTGEKVFLECVQDMDHENMFWYRQDPGLGLRLIYFSYDVKMKEKGDIPEGYSVSREKKERFSLILESASTNQTSMYLCASRLGSNSPLHFGNGTRLTVT.